These 8 T cell receptor beta chains were all obtained from the same sample, sequenced in a study of T cells after yellow fever vaccination. Using its own MiXCR run on the 5' RACE reads, TCRdb lists one record per CDR3 protein. This sample carries approximately 350,000 distinct CDR3 sequences, roughly 12% of them seen once, and the ten largest clones take more than 15%. Specimen: PBMCs, collected on the day of the first yellow fever vaccination. The receptors here all came from a man aged 18 to 35 who received the YFV17D yellow fever vaccine.

This rearrangement joins TRBV28 to TRBJ1-1; weak D call: TRBD1 (5 bases). Per the germline V gene, CDR1 is MDHEN and CDR2 is SYDVKM. Trimming shortened V by 3 bases and J by 7 bases, and 12 bases separated the two germline ends. The CDR3 has 13 residues. DNA of the CDR3: TGTGCCAGCAGTTTCGGGGGGAAGGATGAAGCTTTCTTT. Translated: CASSFGGKDEAFF.

J is TRBJ1-1 and V is TRBV27; D might be TRBD1 (5 bases). CDR1 and CDR2 from the germline V gene are MNHEY and SMNVEV (reference sequence). V was pared by 4 bases and J by 4 bases, with 10 bases between. CDR3 size: 13 residues. CDR3 DNA sequence: TGTGCCAGCAGTTGGGGGGATAGCACTGAAGCTTTCTTT. Its protein product is CASSWGDSTEAFF.

The rearrangement joins TRBV12-3 or TRBV12-4 to TRBJ2-3, with TRBD2 matching over 12 bases. The CDR3 loop spans 18 amino acids. DNA for the CDR3: TGTACCTGCAGTTTAGCGTTCCTAGCGGGGGGGCGAGCAGATACGCAGTATTTT. It translates to CTCSLAFLAGGRADTQYF.

The chain employs TRBV28 and TRBJ2-1; D call uncertain. V dropped 6 bases and J dropped 6 bases, with 12 bases sitting between them. CDR3 length: 13 residues. Germline values: CDR1 MDHEN, CDR2 SYDVKM. The CDR3 bases are TGTGCCAGCAGGAGACCTCAGGTCAATGAGCAGTTCTTC. It is translated as CASRRPQVNEQFF.

J is TRBJ1-6 and V is TRBV5-1; no reliable D call. The length of the CDR3 is 14 residues. V lost 1 base, J lost 3 bases, and 5 bases lay in between. From germline, CDR1 is SGHRS and CDR2 YFSETQ. The CDR3 nucleotides are TGCGCCAGCAGCTTGCCAGACTATAATTCACCCCTCCACTTT. Amino acid sequence: CASSLPDYNSPLHF.

This clonotype came up a few times. The CDR3 end shows no conserved phenylalanine or tryptophan, and so a read error is likely. The DNA is omitted, as the CDR3 cannot be located on it reliably, and the CDR3 follows TCRdb's listing. The chain carries TRBV20-1 and TRBJ2-7; the table names TRBD1, a call not compared with the DNA. The germline V gene has CDR1 DFQATT and CDR2 SNEGSKA (reference sequence). The CDR3 contains 8 residues when both ends are counted. The CDR3 here is CSASRDRD.

This clonotype turned up a few times. This sequence joins TRBV27 and TRBJ1-4, with 9 bases that match TRBD1. CDR3 length: 16 residues. The V and J ends lost 5 bases and 7 bases, in that order; junction bases with no gene match: 11. Germline loops: CDR1 MNHEY, CDR2 SMNVEV (reference sequence). CDR3 loop: CASSNEQPGQGEKLFF. CDR3 sequence (DNA): TGTGCCAGCAGTAACGAACAACCGGGACAGGGTGAAAAACTGTTTTTT.

V gene TRBV12-3 or TRBV12-4 combines with J gene TRBJ2-1; possibly TRBD1 for D (5 bases). V gave up 3 bases and J gave up 14 bases, with 14 bases separating them. The CDR3 is made up of 12 amino acids. CDR3 coding DNA: TGTGCCAGCAGTTTGCAGTTGGGGCGGAAGTTCTTC. It is translated as CASSLQLGRKFF.